Below, one T cell receptor (beta chain) is given with its context. The data are from a study of blood T cell repertoires in COVID-19. For the study at large: The analysed material was cDNA or gDNA that came from T cells, B-cell-depleted T cells, or PBMCs.

Patients from Seattle were sampled longitudinally, starting during active infection. Trimming shortened V by 3 bases and J by 7 bases, and 26 bases separated the two germline ends. The CDR3 contains 17 residues. Germline-derived CDR1 and CDR2 are DFQATT and SNEGSKA (reference sequence). Original methodology: Amplification from reference gene primers served as the basis for estimated nucleated cell counts. Libraries were prepared by immunoSEQ multiplex PCR; TCRdb keeps only in-frame clonotypes and omits some of them. V and J calls plus clone size are reproduced from that table; the DNA served to infer D and trimming. This sample has a few hundred thousand clones; around 90% occur once, and the top ten carry 6.3%.

The sequencing input was peripheral blood. The receptor's source is a woman aged 45-65 years with COVID-19, enrolled during active disease. The V gene is TRBV20-1, the J gene TRBJ2-3; the D is unclear. The chain's CDR3 is CSASPPPHKVPRHTQYF. The DNA of the CDR3 is TGCAGTGCTAGTCCCCCCCCTCATAAAGTACCGCGGCATACGCAGTATTTT.